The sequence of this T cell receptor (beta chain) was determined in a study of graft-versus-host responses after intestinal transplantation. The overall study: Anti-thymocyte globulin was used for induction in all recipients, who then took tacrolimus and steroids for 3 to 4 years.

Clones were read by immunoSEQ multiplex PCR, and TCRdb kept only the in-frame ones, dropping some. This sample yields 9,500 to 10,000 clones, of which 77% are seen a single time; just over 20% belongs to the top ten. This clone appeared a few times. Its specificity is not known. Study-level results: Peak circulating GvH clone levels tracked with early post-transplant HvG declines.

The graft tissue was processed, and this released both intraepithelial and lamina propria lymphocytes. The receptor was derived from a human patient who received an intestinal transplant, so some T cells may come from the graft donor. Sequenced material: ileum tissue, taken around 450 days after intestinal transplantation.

CDR3 nucleotide sequence: TGTGCCGGCCGGGAGGCAGGGGCACTTTATAGCAATCAGCCCCAGCATTTT. It translates to CAGREAGALYSNQPQHF. The chain carries TRBV7-3 and TRBJ1-5; the D gene is possibly TRBD1 (6 bases). Trimming removed 11 bases from V and 0 bases from J, with 23 bases in between. Germline V gene sequence: CDR1 SGHTA, CDR2 FQGTGA. This CDR3 contains 17 residues. Supplemented by reference TRBV7-3 and TRBJ1-5, the full variable domain reads GAGVSQTPSNKVTEKGKYVELRCDPISGHTALYWYRQSLGQGPEFLIYFQGTGAADDSGLPNDRFFAVRPEGSVSTLKIQRTERGDSAVYLCAGREAGALYSNQPQHFGDGTRLSIL.